The T cell receptor (beta chain) under discussion was sequenced for a study of T-cell reconstitution after alpha-beta-depleted transplantation in children. The germline V and J ends were trimmed by 8 bases and 5 bases, with 10 bases remaining between them. This CDR3 is 12 amino acids long. Study findings and constraints: Several hundred expanded graft clones reportedly supplied alpha-beta T cells about two months after transplant. Newly produced T cells mostly accounted for T-cell counts and diversity one year post-transplant. Recipient T cells and thymic progenitors that survived were the source of the high TCRbeta diversity seen at day 60 in some patients.

This clonotype came up a few times. Its antigen is undetermined. Unique molecular identifiers were incorporated during preparation of the TCRbeta library. TCRdb fed the PCR reads into MiXCR, producing one record per CDR3 protein. The sample lists approximately 980,000 distinct CDR3 sequences, roughly 29% seen once, with over 25% in the top ten. The V and J genes are TRBV12-3 or TRBV12-4 and TRBJ2-4; D might be TRBD1 or TRBD2, each matching 5 bases. This TCR was sampled from a boy in the first two years of life who had a stem cell transplant for SCID, so the T cells may come from the graft donor. The sequencing used PBMCs, mostly from graft donor cells, collected 360 days after TCRalphabeta/CD19-depleted stem cell transplant. The CDR3 region is CASLGAQNIQYF. The CDR3 DNA reads as TGTGCCAGCCTCGGGGCCCAAAACATTCAGTACTTC.